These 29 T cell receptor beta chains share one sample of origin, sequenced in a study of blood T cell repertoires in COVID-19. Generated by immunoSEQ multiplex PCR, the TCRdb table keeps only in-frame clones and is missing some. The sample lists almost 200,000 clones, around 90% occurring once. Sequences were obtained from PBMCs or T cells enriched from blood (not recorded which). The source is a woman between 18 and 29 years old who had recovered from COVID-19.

Here the CDR3 reads CASSSPKSSQYEQYF. The CDR3 DNA follows: TGTGCCAGCAGTTCCCCCAAGAGTTCCCAATACGAGCAGTACTTC. J is TRBJ2-7 and V is TRBV6-5; no clear D gene. Germline V lookup: CDR1 MNHEY, CDR2 SVGAGI. The V and J ends lost 4 bases and 4 bases respectively, with 17 bases between them. The CDR3 loop spans 15 amino acids.

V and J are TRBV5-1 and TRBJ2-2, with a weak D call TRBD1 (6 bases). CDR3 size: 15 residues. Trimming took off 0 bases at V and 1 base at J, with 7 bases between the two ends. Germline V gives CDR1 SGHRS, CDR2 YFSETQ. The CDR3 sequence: CASSLGQVNTGELFF. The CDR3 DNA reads TGCGCCAGCAGCTTGGGACAGGTGAACACCGGGGAGCTGTTTTTT.

Written as DNA, the CDR3 is TGTGCCAGCTCACCCCCTAGCGGGGGTGCCTCCTACGAGCAGTACTTC. The encoded protein is CASSPPSGGASYEQYF. This chain uses TRBV18 with TRBJ2-7, with 10 bases identical to TRBD2. Germline loops: CDR1 KGHSH, CDR2 LQKENI. The CDR3 loop spans 16 amino acids. After removal of 3 bases from V and 0 bases from J, the junction contained 5 bases not matched to a gene.

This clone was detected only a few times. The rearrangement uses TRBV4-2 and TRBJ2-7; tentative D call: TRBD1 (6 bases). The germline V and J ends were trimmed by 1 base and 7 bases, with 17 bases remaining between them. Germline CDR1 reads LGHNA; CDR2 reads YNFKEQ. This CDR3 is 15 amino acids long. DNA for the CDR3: TGTGCCAGCAGCCAAGGGACAGCAGGGGATAGAGAGCAGTACTTC. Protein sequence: CASSQGTAGDREQYF.

This CDR3 reads CASSKRQGGIEKLFF. The CDR3 nucleotides are TGTGCCAGCAGCAAACGACAGGGAGGAATTGAAAAACTGTTTTTT. The V and J genes are TRBV7-2 and TRBJ1-4; 7 bases map to TRBD1. This CDR3 spans 15 amino acids. Germline loops: CDR1 SGHTA, CDR2 FQGNSA. Trimming removed 5 bases from V and 7 bases from J; junction bases left unmatched: 10.

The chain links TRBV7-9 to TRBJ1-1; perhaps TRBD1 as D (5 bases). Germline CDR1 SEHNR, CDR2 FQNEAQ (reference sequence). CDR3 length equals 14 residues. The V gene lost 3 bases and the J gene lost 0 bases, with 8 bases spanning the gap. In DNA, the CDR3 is TGTGCCAGCAGCTTTCAGGGCGTGAACACTGAAGCTTTCTTT. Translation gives CASSFQGVNTEAFF.

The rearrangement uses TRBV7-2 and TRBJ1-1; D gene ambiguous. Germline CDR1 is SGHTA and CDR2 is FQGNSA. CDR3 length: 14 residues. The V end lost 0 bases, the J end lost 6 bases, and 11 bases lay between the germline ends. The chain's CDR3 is CASSLATYPAEAFF. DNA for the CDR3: TGTGCCAGCAGCTTAGCTACCTATCCCGCTGAAGCTTTCTTT.

The CDR3 spells CASSLGRKGGWQYF. The CDR3 DNA sequence: TGTGCCAGCAGTTTAGGGAGAAAGGGGGGGTGGCAGTACTTC. This rearrangement joins TRBV28 to TRBJ2-7; D perhaps matches TRBD2 (7 bases). CDR3 size: 14 residues. Germline CDR1 is MDHEN and CDR2 is SYDVKM. With 2 bases removed from V and 9 bases from J, the gap between germline ends came to 17 bases.

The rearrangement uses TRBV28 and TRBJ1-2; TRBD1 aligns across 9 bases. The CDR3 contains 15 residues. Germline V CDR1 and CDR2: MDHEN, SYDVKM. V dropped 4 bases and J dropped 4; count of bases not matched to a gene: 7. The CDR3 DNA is TGTGCCAGCAGTTCGGGACAGGGTCGGGGCTATGGCTACACCTTC. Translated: CASSSGQGRGYGYTF.

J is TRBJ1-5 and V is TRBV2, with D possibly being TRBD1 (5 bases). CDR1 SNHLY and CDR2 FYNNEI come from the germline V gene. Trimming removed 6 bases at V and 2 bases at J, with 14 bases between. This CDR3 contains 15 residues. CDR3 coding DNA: TGTGCCAGCAGGCCGGGCAGGGCTGGCAATCAGCCCCAGCATTTT. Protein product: CASRPGRAGNQPQHF.

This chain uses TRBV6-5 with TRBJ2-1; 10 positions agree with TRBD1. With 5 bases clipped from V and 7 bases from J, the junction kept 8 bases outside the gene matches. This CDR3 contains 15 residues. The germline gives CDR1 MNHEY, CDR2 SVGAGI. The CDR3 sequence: CASSPDRGGINEQFF. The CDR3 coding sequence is TGTGCCAGCAGTCCGGACAGGGGGGGGATTAATGAGCAGTTCTTC.

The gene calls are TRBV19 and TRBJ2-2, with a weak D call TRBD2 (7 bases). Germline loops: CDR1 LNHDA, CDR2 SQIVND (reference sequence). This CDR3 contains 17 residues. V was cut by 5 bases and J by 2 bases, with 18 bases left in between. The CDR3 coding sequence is TGTGCCAGTAGTGTCCAGTGGGGGGGCCGAAACACCGGGGAGCTGTTTTTT. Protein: CASSVQWGGRNTGELFF.

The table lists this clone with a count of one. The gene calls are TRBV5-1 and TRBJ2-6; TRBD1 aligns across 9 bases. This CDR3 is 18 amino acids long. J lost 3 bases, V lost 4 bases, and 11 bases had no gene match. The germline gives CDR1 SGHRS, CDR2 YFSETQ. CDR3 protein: CASSPRMGTGSGANVLTF. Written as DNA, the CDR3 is TGCGCCAGCAGCCCCCGAATGGGGACAGGGAGTGGGGCCAACGTCCTGACTTTC. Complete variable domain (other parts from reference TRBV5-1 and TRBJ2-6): KAGVTQTPRYLIKTRGQQVTLSCSPISGHRSVSWYQQTPGQGLQFLFEYFSETQRNKGNFPGRFSGRQFSNSRSEMNVSTLELGDSALYLCASSPRMGTGSGANVLTFGAGSRLTVL.

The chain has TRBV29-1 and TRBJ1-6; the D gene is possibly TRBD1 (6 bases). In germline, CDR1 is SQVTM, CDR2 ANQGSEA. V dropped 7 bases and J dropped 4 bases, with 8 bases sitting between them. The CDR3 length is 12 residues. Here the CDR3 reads CSAQGYNSPLHF. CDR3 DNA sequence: TGCAGCGCCCAGGGGTATAATTCACCCCTCCACTTT.

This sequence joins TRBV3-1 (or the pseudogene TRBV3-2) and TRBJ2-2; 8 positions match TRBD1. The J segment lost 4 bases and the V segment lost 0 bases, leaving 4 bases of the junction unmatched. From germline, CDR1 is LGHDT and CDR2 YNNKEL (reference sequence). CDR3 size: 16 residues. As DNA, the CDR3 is TGTGCCAGCAGCCAAGATTGGACAGGGCGCACCGGGGAGCTGTTTTTT. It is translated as CASSQDWTGRTGELFF.

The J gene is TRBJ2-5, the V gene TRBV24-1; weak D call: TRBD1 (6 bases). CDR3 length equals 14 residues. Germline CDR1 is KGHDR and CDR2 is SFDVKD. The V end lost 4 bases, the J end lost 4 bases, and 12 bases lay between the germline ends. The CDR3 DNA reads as TGTGCCACCAGTGAGAACAGGGCGGGAGAGACCCAGTACTTC. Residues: CATSENRAGETQYF.

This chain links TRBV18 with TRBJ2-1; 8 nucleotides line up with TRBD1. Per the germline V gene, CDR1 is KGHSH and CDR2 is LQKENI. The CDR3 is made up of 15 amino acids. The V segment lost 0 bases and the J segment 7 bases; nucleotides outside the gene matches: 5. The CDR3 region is CASSPPGQGANEQFF. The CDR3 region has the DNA TGTGCCAGCTCACCACCGGGTCAGGGGGCGAATGAGCAGTTCTTC.

In nucleotides, the CDR3 is TGTGCCTGGAGTGTACAGGGGACAGGGCAGCCCCAGCATTTT. It codes for CAWSVQGTGQPQHF. The chain has TRBV30 and TRBJ1-5, with 9 positions matching TRBD1. Germline loops: CDR1 GTSNPN, CDR2 SVGIG (reference sequence). This CDR3 has 14 amino acids. J lost 7 bases, V lost 0 bases, and 4 bases had no gene match.

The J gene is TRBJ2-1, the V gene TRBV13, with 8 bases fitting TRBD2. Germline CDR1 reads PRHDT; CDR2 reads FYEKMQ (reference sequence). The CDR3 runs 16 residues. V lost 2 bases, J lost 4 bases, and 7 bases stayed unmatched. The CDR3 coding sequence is TGTGCCAGCAGCTTAAGCGGGACTAGTAGGTACAATGAGCAGTTCTTC. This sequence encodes CASSLSGTSRYNEQFF. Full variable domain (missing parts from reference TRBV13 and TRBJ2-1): AAGVIQSPRHLIKEKRETATLKCYPIPRHDTVYWYQQGPGQDPQFLISFYEKMQSDKGSIPDRFSAQQFSDYHSELNMSSLELGDSALYFCASSLSGTSRYNEQFFGPGTRLTVL.

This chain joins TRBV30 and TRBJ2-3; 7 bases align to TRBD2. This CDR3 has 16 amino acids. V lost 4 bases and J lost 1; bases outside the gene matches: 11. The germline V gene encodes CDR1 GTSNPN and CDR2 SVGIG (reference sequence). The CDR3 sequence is CAWTLQRGPGTDTQYF. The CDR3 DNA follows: TGTGCCTGGACCTTACAGCGGGGACCCGGCACAGATACGCAGTATTTT.

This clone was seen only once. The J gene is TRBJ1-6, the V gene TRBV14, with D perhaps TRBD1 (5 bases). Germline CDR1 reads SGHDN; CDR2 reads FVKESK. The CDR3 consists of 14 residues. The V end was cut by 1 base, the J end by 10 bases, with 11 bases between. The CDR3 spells CASSQVQGLSPLHF. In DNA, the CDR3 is TGTGCCAGCAGCCAAGTCCAGGGTCTATCACCCCTCCACTTT.

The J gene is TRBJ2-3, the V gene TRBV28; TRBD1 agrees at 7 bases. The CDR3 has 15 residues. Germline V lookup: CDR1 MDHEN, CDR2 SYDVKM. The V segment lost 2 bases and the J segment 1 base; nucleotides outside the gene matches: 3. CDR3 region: CASSLTGQGTDTQYF. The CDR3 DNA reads TGTGCCAGCAGTTTAACCGGACAGGGCACAGATACGCAGTATTTT.

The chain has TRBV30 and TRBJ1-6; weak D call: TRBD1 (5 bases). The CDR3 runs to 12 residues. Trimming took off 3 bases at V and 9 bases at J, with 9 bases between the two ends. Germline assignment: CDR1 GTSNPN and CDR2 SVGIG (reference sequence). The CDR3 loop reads CAWRGEGSPLHF. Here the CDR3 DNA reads TGTGCCTGGAGAGGGGAGGGTTCACCCCTCCACTTT.

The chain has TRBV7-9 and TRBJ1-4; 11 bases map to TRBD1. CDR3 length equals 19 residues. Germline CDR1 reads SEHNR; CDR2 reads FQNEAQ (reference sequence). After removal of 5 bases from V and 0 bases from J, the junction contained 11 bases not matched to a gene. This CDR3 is CASSPPTGQGGATNEKLFF. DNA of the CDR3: TGTGCCAGCAGCCCACCCACGGGACAGGGGGGAGCAACTAATGAAAAACTGTTTTTT.

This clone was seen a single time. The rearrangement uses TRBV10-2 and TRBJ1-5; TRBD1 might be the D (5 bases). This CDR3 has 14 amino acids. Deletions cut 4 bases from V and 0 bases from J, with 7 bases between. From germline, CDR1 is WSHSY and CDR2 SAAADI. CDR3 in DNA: TGCGCCAGCAGTGCGACAGATAGCAATCAGCCCCAGCATTTT. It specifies CASSATDSNQPQHF.

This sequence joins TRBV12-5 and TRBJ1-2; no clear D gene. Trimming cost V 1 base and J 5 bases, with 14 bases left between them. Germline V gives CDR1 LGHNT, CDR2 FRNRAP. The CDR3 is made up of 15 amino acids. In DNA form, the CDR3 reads TGTGCTAGTGGTTTGGACCCCTCTTCGGGATATGGCTACACCTTC. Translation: CASGLDPSSGYGYTF.

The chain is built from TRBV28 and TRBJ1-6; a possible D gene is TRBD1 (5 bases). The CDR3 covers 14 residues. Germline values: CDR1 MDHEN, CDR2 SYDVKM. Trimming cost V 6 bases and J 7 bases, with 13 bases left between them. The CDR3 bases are TGTGCCAGCAGCGGGTCGGGGGAGAATTCACCCCTCCACTTT. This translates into CASSGSGENSPLHF.

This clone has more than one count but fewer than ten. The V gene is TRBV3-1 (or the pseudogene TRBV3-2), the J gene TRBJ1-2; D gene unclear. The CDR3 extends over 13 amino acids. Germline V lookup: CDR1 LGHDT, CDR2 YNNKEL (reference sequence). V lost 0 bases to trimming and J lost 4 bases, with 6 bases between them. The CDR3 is CASSQERSYGYTF. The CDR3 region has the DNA TGTGCCAGCAGCCAAGAGCGGTCCTATGGCTACACCTTC.

The CDR3 sequence: CASRSGTAMNTEAFF. The CDR3 nucleotides read TGTGCCAGCAGATCCGGGACAGCCATGAACACTGAAGCTTTCTTT. The chain combines TRBV5-4 with TRBJ1-1, with 7 bases that match TRBD1. V was pared by 5 bases and J by 0 bases, with 7 bases of the junction left unmatched. The CDR3 has 15 amino acids. Germline CDR1 reads SGHNT; CDR2 reads YYREEE (reference sequence).